One sample yielded the 26 T cell receptor beta chains listed below, sequenced in a study of regulatory T cells in long-lasting Graves disease. Combining iRepertoire HTBI primers with Arm-PCR of CDR3 regions, the authors built TCR beta libraries. One entry per CDR3 protein results from TCRdb running MiXCR on the multiplex PCR reads. Among 700,000 or so distinct CDR3 sequences listed, roughly 30% were seen once. Time point reported: persistent/refractory GD, antithyroid drugs over 5 years with positive TRAb. Making the TCR library involved RNA that had been extracted from PBMCs. This specimen was peripheral blood mononuclear cells (PBMCs), taken when the disease was refractory, from a patient treated with antithyroid drugs. These receptors all stem from a female donor with Graves disease.

This clonotype was seen many times. This chain connects TRBV28 to TRBJ1-2; D gene ambiguous. Germline values: CDR1 MDHEN, CDR2 SYDVKM. Trimming left V 4 bases short and J 8 bases short, with 8 bases between. This CDR3 region has 11 residues. CDR3 residues: CASSYSQGYTF. The CDR3 DNA is TGTGCCAGCAGTTATTCTCAGGGCTACACCTTC.

This clonotype was seen ten or more times. V is TRBV3-1 and J is TRBJ2-7; 10 bases match TRBD1. The CDR3 spans 14 residues. Trimming took 4 bases from V and 1 from J; bases not matched to a gene: 1. In germline, CDR1 is LGHDT, CDR2 YNNKEL (reference sequence). The CDR3 sequence is CASSRTGGSYEQYF. CDR3 nucleotide sequence: TGTGCCAGCAGCCGGACAGGGGGGTCCTACGAGCAGTACTTC.

The chain is built from TRBV19 and TRBJ1-3, with D uncertain. V was pared by 7 bases and J by 4 bases, with 20 bases between. CDR1 and CDR2 (germline): LNHDA, SQIVND (reference sequence). The CDR3 has 16 amino acids. This CDR3 is CASTPRAGLTGNTIYF. The DNA of the CDR3 is TGTGCCAGTACCCCCCGGGCAGGCTTGACCGGAAACACCATATATTTT.

The chain is built from TRBV3-1 and TRBJ2-5, with TRBD2 matching 7 bases. The CDR3 length is 14 residues. CDR1 is LGHDT, CDR2 YNNKEL, per germline (reference sequence). With V trimmed by 4 bases and J by 5 bases, 7 bases remained unmatched. CDR3 sequence: CASSRGGVTETQYF. CDR3 in DNA: TGTGCCAGCAGCCGGGGGGGGGTTACGGAGACCCAGTACTTC.

The CDR3 is CASSYFSGGTGELFF. The CDR3 nucleotides are TGTGCCAGCAGTTACTTTAGCGGGGGGACCGGGGAGCTGTTTTTT. The chain employs TRBV6-5 and TRBJ2-2; 10 nucleotides line up with TRBD2. Trimming cost V 1 base and J 5 bases; bases outside gene matches: 1. CDR1 MNHEY and CDR2 SVGAGI come from the germline V gene. This CDR3 contains 15 residues.

V gene TRBV20-1 combines with J gene TRBJ2-3, with 12 bases fitting TRBD2. V shed 6 bases, J shed 4 bases, and the junction held 8 bases outside the gene matches. The germline CDR1 and CDR2 sequences are DFQATT and SNEGSKA (reference sequence). The CDR3 has 15 residues. In nucleotides, the CDR3 is TGCAGTGCCCAAGGACTAGCGGGGCTGGCAGATACGCAGTATTTT. Its protein product is CSAQGLAGLADTQYF.

This clonotype came up many times. The chain links TRBV7-3 to TRBJ2-5; 9 bases align to TRBD2. The germline V gene has CDR1 SGHTA and CDR2 FQGTGA. This CDR3 contains 13 residues. Trimming at V came to 4 bases and at J to 6 bases, leaving 3 bases not matched to a gene. CDR3 nucleotides: TGTGCCAGCAGCTCAACTAGCGGGCAGACCCAGTACTTC. Translation: CASSSTSGQTQYF.

The gene calls are TRBV6-1 and TRBJ1-1, with D tentatively TRBD1 (6 bases). Germline CDR1 and CDR2: MNHNS and SASEGT. The V end lost 5 bases, the J end lost 0 bases, and 19 bases lay between the germline ends. The CDR3 length is 17 residues. As DNA, the CDR3 is TGTGCCAGCAGTCCCGGGCAGGGGAACGTAATGAACACTGAAGCTTTCTTT. Translation: CASSPGQGNVMNTEAFF.

This clonotype was found a few times. The V call is TRBV2, the J call TRBJ1-6, with TRBD1 matching 8 bases. The CDR3 loop spans 16 amino acids. Trimming cost V 5 bases and J 0 bases; bases outside gene matches: 3. Looked up from germline, CDR1 is SNHLY and CDR2 is FYNNEI. This chain's CDR3 is CASSNRGSSYNSPLHF. The CDR3 DNA reads as TGTGCCAGCAGTAACAGGGGGAGCTCCTATAATTCACCCCTCCACTTT.

A word on this clonotype: The germline gene is not matched at one end of the junction; a read error may be the cause. The chain has TRBV5-1 and TRBJ1-2; no reliable D call. There are 15 residues in the CDR3. CDR1 SGHRS and CDR2 YFSETQ come from the germline V gene. In DNA, the CDR3 is TGCGCCAGCAGCTTGGGTAGGGTATCCCAAGGGCCTTCAGACTTC. Residues: CASSLGRVSQGPSDF.

This clonotype was observed a handful of times. The chain uses TRBV30 and TRBJ1-1; D call uncertain. Germline V lookup: CDR1 GTSNPN, CDR2 SVGIG (reference sequence). V shed 0 bases and J shed 4 bases, with 12 bases lying between them. This CDR3 has 14 residues. CDR3 nucleotides: TGTGCCTGGAGTGTTAACGGGTTGGCCACTGAAGCTTTCTTT. Translated: CAWSVNGLATEAFF.

The DNA for the CDR3 is TGCGCCAGCAGCTTGGCGGCGGAAACGGGCTTAAAGAATCAGCCCCAGCATTTT. Translation: CASSLAAETGLKNQPQHF. The chain employs TRBV5-1 and TRBJ1-5; D is unclear. Germline values: CDR1 SGHRS, CDR2 YFSETQ. This CDR3 is built from 18 residues. Deletions cut 0 bases from V and 4 bases from J, with 20 bases between. Full variable domain (rest looked up from reference TRBV5-1 and TRBJ1-5): KAGVTQTPRYLIKTRGQQVTLSCSPISGHRSVSWYQQTPGQGLQFLFEYFSETQRNKGNFPGRFSGRQFSNSRSEMNVSTLELGDSALYLCASSLAAETGLKNQPQHFGDGTRLSIL.

The chain uses TRBV6-1 and TRBJ1-1; D is perhaps TRBD1 (5 bases). The CDR3 has 14 residues. CDR1 MNHNS and CDR2 SASEGT come from the germline V gene. V was cut by 6 bases and J by 7 bases, with 18 bases left in between. Here the CDR3 reads CASRGRPYRLEAFF. The CDR3 DNA is TGTGCCAGCAGGGGACGTCCGTACCGCCTTGAAGCTTTCTTT.

CDR3 nucleotide sequence: TGTGCCATCAGTGTCCGGGGACAGACTAACTATGGCTACACCTTC. Amino acid sequence: CAISVRGQTNYGYTF. The genes are TRBV10-3 and TRBJ1-2; 7 bases line up with TRBD1. CDR3 size: 15 residues. V gave up 4 bases and J gave up 0 bases; unmatched junction bases: 5. Germline CDR1 is ENHRY and CDR2 is SYGVKD.

This clonotype was seen repeatedly, ten times or more. The rearrangement links TRBV20-1 to TRBJ2-5; no clear D gene. The CDR3 runs to 17 residues. Germline V lookup: CDR1 DFQATT, CDR2 SNEGSKA (reference sequence). Trimming left V 0 bases short and J 4 bases short, with 21 bases between. The CDR3 loop reads CSARDRIQPERRETQYF. CDR3 nucleotides: TGCAGTGCTAGAGATCGTATCCAGCCCGAAAGGCGAGAGACCCAGTACTTC.

This chain uses TRBV7-9 with TRBJ2-5; possibly TRBD2 for D (7 bases). There are 15 residues in the CDR3. In germline, CDR1 is SEHNR, CDR2 FQNEAQ (reference sequence). The germline V and J ends were trimmed by 2 bases and 4 bases, with 14 bases remaining between them. The CDR3 loop is CASSLLGGGPETQYF. CDR3 DNA sequence: TGTGCCAGCAGCTTATTGGGCGGGGGCCCAGAGACCCAGTACTTC.

Details on this clonotype: One junction end does not reproduce the germline sequence, and a read error may be involved. The chain couples TRBV12-3 or TRBV12-4 to TRBJ1-5, with D unresolved. This CDR3 region has 16 residues. CDR3 nucleotide sequence: TGTGCCAACAGTTTAGGGAGGGAGTTCATCAATCAGCCCCAGCATTTT. Translation: CANSLGREFINQPQHF.

A few counts support this clonotype. The rearrangement uses TRBV28 and TRBJ1-3; D remains unclear. The CDR3 runs to 18 residues. The germline gives CDR1 MDHEN, CDR2 SYDVKM. V lost 4 bases, J lost 0 bases, and 19 bases lay in between. The CDR3 protein is CASSSATRPMSSGNTIYF. CDR3 nucleotides: TGTGCCAGCAGTTCAGCGACCCGGCCAATGAGCTCTGGAAACACCATATATTTT.

The chain employs TRBV11-2 and TRBJ1-3, with no clear D. With 0 bases removed from V and 2 bases from J, the gap between germline ends came to 8 bases. CDR3 length: 15 amino acids. Per the germline V gene, CDR1 is SGHAT and CDR2 is FQNNGV. CDR3 in DNA: TGTGCCAGCAGCTTAGAGGCAGACACTGGAAACACCATATATTTT. Translating gives CASSLEADTGNTIYF.

This chain connects TRBV20-1 to TRBJ2-7; D possibly corresponds to TRBD2 (6 bases). The V gene's germline CDR1 is DFQATT and CDR2 SNEGSKA (reference sequence). Trimming pared 3 bases from V and 3 bases from J, leaving 18 bases between. The CDR3 is 15 residues long. The CDR3 nucleotides read TGCAGTGCTAGGGGGATAGGTGGGGGGAGCTACGAGCAGTACTTC. Its protein product is CSARGIGGGSYEQYF.

There are many counts of this clonotype. V and J are TRBV6-5 and TRBJ2-5, with D tentatively TRBD1 (6 bases). Germline loops: CDR1 MNHEY, CDR2 SVGAGI. The CDR3 contains 15 residues. V was shortened by 3 bases and J by 5 bases, with 16 bases between the two germline ends. The DNA of the CDR3 is TGTGCCAGCAGTTATACCGGGACAATGAGGGAGACCCAGTACTTC. Translation: CASSYTGTMRETQYF.

The sample holds many counts of this clonotype. The chain has TRBV2 and TRBJ1-4, with 7 bases matching TRBD1. Germline CDR1 reads SNHLY; CDR2 reads FYNNEI. CDR3 length: 14 amino acids. Germline trimming cut 5 bases from V and 4 bases from J; bases unmatched to any gene: 4. In DNA form, the CDR3 reads TGTGCCAGCAGTATGGGACAGAGTAATGAAAAACTGTTTTTT. Amino acid sequence: CASSMGQSNEKLFF. Looking up the rest from reference TRBV2 and TRBJ1-4 gives the full variable domain: EPEVTQTPSHQVTQMGQEVILRCVPISNHLYFYWYRQILGQKVEFLVSFYNNEISEKSEIFDDQFSVERPDGSNFTLKIRSTKLEDSAMYFCASSMGQSNEKLFFGSGTQLSVL.

This clonotype was seen a few times. CDR3 amino acids: CASCPGEGAGFIRFMSYTF. CDR3 DNA: TGTGCCAGCTGTCCCGGCGAGGGGGCAGGCTTCATAAGGTTTATGAGCTACACCTTC. This chain links TRBV27 with TRBJ1-2, with 7 bases that match TRBD1. CDR1 and CDR2 from the germline V gene are MNHEY and SMNVEV (reference sequence). J gave up 9 bases and V 8 bases, and 30 bases lay outside the gene matches. This CDR3 comprises 19 residues.

The rearrangement links TRBV14 to TRBJ2-5, with a weak D call TRBD1 (5 bases). The V and J ends lost 0 bases and 2 bases respectively, with 13 bases between them. The CDR3 totals 16 residues. CDR1 and CDR2 (germline): SGHDN, FVKESK. The CDR3 DNA reads as TGTGCCAGCAGCCAAGAAACAGGCGGCTATCAAGAGACCCAGTACTTC. Protein product: CASSQETGGYQETQYF.

This clonotype occurred a few times. The chain couples TRBV20-1 to TRBJ2-5, with D possibly matching TRBD2 (6 bases). V lost 3 bases and J 2 bases, leaving 19 bases between the germline ends. The CDR3 contains 16 residues. The germline CDR1 and CDR2 sequences are DFQATT and SNEGSKA (reference sequence). CDR3 in amino acids: CSASELARTKQETQYF. The CDR3 coding sequence is TGCAGTGCTAGTGAGCTAGCGCGTACCAAACAAGAGACCCAGTACTTC.

The chain is built from TRBV5-8 and TRBJ1-1; possibly TRBD1 for D (6 bases). Germline V gives CDR1 SGHTS, CDR2 YDEGEE. V lost 3 bases and J lost 3, with 12 bases in between. This CDR3 contains 14 residues. The CDR3 nucleotides are TGTGCCAGCAGCTGGGGGGCTCAAGACACTGAAGCTTTCTTT. Protein product: CASSWGAQDTEAFF.